This T cell receptor beta chain was sequenced in a study of T cell responses to AZD1222 COVID-19 vaccine. Here immunoSEQ multiplex PCR was the method, and the copy in TCRdb shows in-frame clones only, minus some. The sample has about 96,000 clones, about 93% seen once. The V and J ends lost 6 bases and 4 bases respectively, with 7 bases between them. CDR3 length equals 12 residues. Germline V gives CDR1 MDHEN, CDR2 SYDVKM. This sequence joins TRBV28 and TRBJ2-1; no clear D gene. Material: peripheral blood, obtained on day 0 of MenACWY control vaccination. This clonotype was obtained from an adult in good health. The CDR3 DNA reads TGTGCCAGCAGCGCCCTATACAATGAGCAGTTCTTC. Residues: CASSALYNEQFF. The complete variable domain, with remaining parts taken from reference TRBV28 and TRBJ2-1, reads DVKVTQSSRYLVKRTGEKVFLECVQDMDHENMFWYRQDPGLGLRLIYFSYDVKMKEKGDIPEGYSVSREKKERFSLILESASTNQTSMYLCASSALYNEQFFGPGTRLTVL.